What follows are 21 T cell receptor beta chains derived from one specimen sequenced in a study of blood T cell repertoires in COVID-19. The method was immunoSEQ multiplex PCR; TCRdb's version includes in-frame clones alone and lacks a portion of them. The table shows approximately 300,000 clones, with roughly nine tenths occurring only once. The sequencing sample was made of PBMCs or T cells enriched from blood (not recorded which). Receptors originate from a man in his 60s who had recovered from COVID-19.

J is TRBJ2-3 and V is TRBV6-5; D may be TRBD2 (6 bases). Germline V gene lookup returns CDR1 MNHEY and CDR2 SVGAGI. This CDR3 spans 14 amino acids. Trimming removed 8 bases at V and 3 bases at J, with 15 bases between. CDR3 region: CASDIQSGTDTQYF. In nucleotides, the CDR3 is TGTGCCAGCGATATTCAAAGCGGGACAGATACGCAGTATTTT.

This chain connects TRBV29-1 to TRBJ1-1, with no clear D. The CDR3 has 11 amino acids. Germline V lookup: CDR1 SQVTM, CDR2 ANQGSEA. Trimming took off 1 base at V and 5 bases at J, with 5 bases between the two ends. The CDR3 nucleotides are TGCAGCGTTGAAGGGGAGACTGAAGCTTTCTTT. It is translated as CSVEGETEAFF.

The V call is TRBV6-1, the J call TRBJ1-2; D might be TRBD1 (6 bases). This CDR3 spans 15 amino acids. The ends were cut back, 1 base at V and 0 bases at J, with 9 bases in the middle. Germline CDR1 and CDR2: MNHNS and SASEGT. CDR3 sequence: CASSEGTGTNYGYTF. The CDR3 nucleotides are TGTGCCAGCAGTGAAGGTACAGGGACTAACTATGGCTACACCTTC.

The chain combines TRBV3-1 (or the pseudogene TRBV3-2) with TRBJ2-3; D call uncertain. V lost 5 bases and J 8 bases, leaving 14 bases between the germline ends. CDR3 size: 13 residues. Germline CDR1 and CDR2: LGHDT and YNNKEL (reference sequence). The DNA for the CDR3 is TGTGCCAGCAGCAATAGCCCGAGCGTTACGCAGTATTTT. Translation: CASSNSPSVTQYF.

The CDR3 nucleotides read TGTGCCAGCAGCCCAAATCCAGGGTCCTACAATGAGCAGTTCTTC. It codes for CASSPNPGSYNEQFF. J is TRBJ2-1 and V is TRBV11-3; D is possibly TRBD1 (5 bases). Trimming pared 5 bases from V and 1 base from J, leaving 12 bases between. Per the germline V gene, CDR1 is SGHNT and CDR2 is YENEEA. The CDR3 length is 15 residues.

J is TRBJ1-3 and V is TRBV21-1. TRBV21-1 is listed as a pseudogene. The CDR3 is 23 residues long. As DNA, the CDR3 is TGTGCCAGCAGCAAAATCCTCGTTTTTAGTCGCTTGTTCCCTCCATTGTCTGGAAACACCATATATTTT. Encoded protein: CASSKILVFSRLFPPLSGNTIYF.

The chain has TRBV24-1 and TRBJ2-1; D may be TRBD1 (6 bases). Trimming cost V 9 bases and J 2 bases, with 10 bases left between them. CDR1 KGHDR and CDR2 SFDVKD come from the germline V gene. The CDR3 length is 13 residues. CDR3 DNA sequence: TGTGCCACCCGCGGACAGACCTACAATGAGCAGTTCTTC. Residues: CATRGQTYNEQFF.

The chain couples TRBV4-1 to TRBJ1-2, with 8 positions matching TRBD1. This CDR3 has 14 amino acids. The V gene's germline CDR1 is MGHRA and CDR2 YSYEKL. The V gene end was trimmed by 5 bases and the J gene end by 8 bases; junction bases not matched to a gene: 10. This CDR3 is CASSNRDRREGYTF. The DNA of the CDR3 is TGCGCCAGCAGCAACCGGGACAGGAGAGAAGGCTACACCTTC.

The chain combines TRBV9 with TRBJ1-6, with D possibly matching TRBD1 (5 bases). V was cut by 0 bases and J by 3 bases, with 13 bases left in between. CDR3 length equals 17 residues. Germline-derived CDR1 and CDR2 are SGDLS and YYNGEE. CDR3 sequence: CASSVAATVDYNSPLHF. CDR3 sequence (DNA): TGTGCCAGCAGCGTAGCCGCGACAGTCGACTATAATTCACCCCTCCACTTT.

This clone was recorded once. J is TRBJ1-2 and V is TRBV7-9; 7 nucleotides agree with TRBD1. The germline gives CDR1 SEHNR, CDR2 FQNEAQ (reference sequence). The CDR3 has 15 amino acids. V shed 5 bases, J shed 6 bases, and the junction held 12 bases outside the gene matches. The CDR3 nucleotides read TGTGCCAGCAGCCCCCGAGGGACAGAAGATAATGGCTACACCTTC. Protein: CASSPRGTEDNGYTF.

J is TRBJ2-5 and V is TRBV5-5, with 7 bases aligning to TRBD1. V shed 0 bases and J 1 base; nucleotides not matched to a gene: 12. CDR1 is SGHKS, CDR2 YYEKEE, per germline (reference sequence). CDR3 length: 18 residues. In DNA, the CDR3 is TGTGCCAGCAGCTTGGCCGGGACAGCTACTGCTCCCCAAGAGACCCAGTACTTC. This sequence encodes CASSLAGTATAPQETQYF.

The rearrangement uses TRBV5-1 and TRBJ2-1; TRBD2 matches at 10 bases. Germline V lookup: CDR1 SGHRS, CDR2 YFSETQ. The CDR3 is made up of 15 amino acids. V shed 5 bases, J shed 7 bases, and the junction held 9 bases outside the gene matches. The CDR3 here is CASRLQREGRNEQFF. CDR3 nucleotide sequence: TGCGCCAGCAGATTGCAGCGGGAGGGCCGGAATGAGCAGTTCTTC.

The gene calls are TRBV9 and TRBJ2-1; no clear D. Germline CDR1 reads SGDLS; CDR2 reads YYNGEE. Between the trimmed V and J ends, which lost 8 bases and 0 bases, there was a span of 21 bases. This CDR3 comprises 17 residues. CDR3 sequence: CASTPKVIVSSYNEQFF. The DNA of the CDR3 is TGTGCCAGTACCCCCAAAGTTATAGTAAGCTCCTACAATGAGCAGTTCTTC.

The chain couples TRBV11-3 to TRBJ2-1, with D perhaps TRBD2 (6 bases). This CDR3 region has 12 residues. The germline gives CDR1 SGHNT, CDR2 YENEEA. Trimming pared 4 bases from V and 10 bases from J, leaving 11 bases between. The CDR3 region has the DNA TGTGCCAGCAGCTCTACTAGCCAGGAGCAGTTCTTC. Translating it yields CASSSTSQEQFF.

The V gene is TRBV3-1 (or the pseudogene TRBV3-2), the J gene TRBJ2-2; 13 bases align to TRBD2. This CDR3 spans 16 amino acids. Germline V gene data show CDR1 as LGHDT and CDR2 as YNNKEL (reference sequence). Trimming at V came to 6 bases and at J to 0 bases, leaving 1 base not matched to a gene. CDR3 bases: TGTGCCAGCAGGGGACTAGCGGGGTCGAACACCGGGGAGCTGTTTTTT. It is translated as CASRGLAGSNTGELFF.

The chain uses TRBV7-3 and TRBJ2-5; possibly TRBD2 for D (6 bases). The ends were cut back, 1 base at V and 2 bases at J, with 11 bases in the middle. The CDR3 runs 15 residues. Germline V gene sequence: CDR1 SGHTA, CDR2 FQGTGA. This chain's CDR3 is CASSLMSSAQETQYF. The CDR3 DNA reads TGTGCCAGCAGCTTAATGTCTAGCGCTCAAGAGACCCAGTACTTC.

This clone appeared once. J is TRBJ2-2 and V is TRBV7-6; 10 bases fit TRBD2. The CDR3 spans 16 residues. CDR1 is SGHVS, CDR2 FNYEAQ, per germline. V was clipped by 6 bases and J by 2 bases; unmatched bases: 6. The CDR3 nucleotides read TGTGCCAGCAGTCCAGCGGGAGGGATTAACACCGGGGAGCTGTTTTTT. Residues: CASSPAGGINTGELFF.

The chain couples TRBV6-6 to TRBJ2-1; a weak D match, TRBD1 (5 bases). CDR1 is MNHNY, CDR2 SVGAGI, per germline (reference sequence). This CDR3 region has 16 residues. Trimming pared 0 bases from V and 1 base from J, leaving 10 bases between. The CDR3: CASSYSSRGSYNEQFF. CDR3 in DNA: TGTGCCAGCAGTTACTCGAGTAGGGGATCCTACAATGAGCAGTTCTTC.

This clone was observed a single time. In DNA form, the CDR3 reads TGCGCCAGCAGCCCCGGAAGGCTGGCGGGAGGGCCCAGGTTCGGGACCCAGTACTTC. It translates to CASSPGRLAGGPRFGTQYF. The chain joins TRBV5-1 to TRBJ2-5; 9 bases are a match to TRBD2. This CDR3 has 19 residues. Losses at the gene ends were 4 bases for V and 7 bases for J; bases not matched to a gene: 23. CDR1 is SGHRS, CDR2 YFSETQ, per germline. Based on the CDR3 plus reference TRBV5-1 and TRBJ2-5, the full variable domain is KAGVTQTPRYLIKTRGQQVTLSCSPISGHRSVSWYQQTPGQGLQFLFEYFSETQRNKGNFPGRFSGRQFSNSRSEMNVSTLELGDSALYLCASSPGRLAGGPRFGTQYFGPGTRLLVL.

The gene calls are TRBV27 and TRBJ2-7; tentative D call: TRBD1 (5 bases). The germline gives CDR1 MNHEY, CDR2 SMNVEV (reference sequence). This CDR3 region has 13 residues. The ends were cut back, 6 bases at V and 0 bases at J, with 9 bases in the middle. CDR3 in amino acids: CASSPGNSYEQYF. In DNA form, the CDR3 reads TGTGCCAGCAGCCCAGGGAACTCCTACGAGCAGTACTTC.

V is TRBV7-3 and J is TRBJ2-5, with no clear D. The CDR3 runs 15 residues. V dropped 5 bases and J dropped 8 bases, with 21 bases sitting between them. Germline CDR1 is SGHTA and CDR2 is FQGTGA. CDR3 in DNA: TGTGCCAGCAGCCCTGGGCCAGCCGGAACCGTTACCCAGTACTTC. Its translation: CASSPGPAGTVTQYF.